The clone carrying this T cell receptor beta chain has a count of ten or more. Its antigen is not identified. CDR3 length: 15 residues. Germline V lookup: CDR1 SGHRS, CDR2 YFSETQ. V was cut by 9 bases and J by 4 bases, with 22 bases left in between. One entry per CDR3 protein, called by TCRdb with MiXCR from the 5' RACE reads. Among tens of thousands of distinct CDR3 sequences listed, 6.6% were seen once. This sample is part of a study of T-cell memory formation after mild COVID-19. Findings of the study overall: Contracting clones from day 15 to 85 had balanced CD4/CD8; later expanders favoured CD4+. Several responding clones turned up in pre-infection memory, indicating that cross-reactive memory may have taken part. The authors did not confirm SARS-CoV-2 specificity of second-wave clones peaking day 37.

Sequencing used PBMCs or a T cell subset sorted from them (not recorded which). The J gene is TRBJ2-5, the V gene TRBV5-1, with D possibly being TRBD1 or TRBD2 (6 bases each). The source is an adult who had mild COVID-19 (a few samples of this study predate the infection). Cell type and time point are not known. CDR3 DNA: TGCGCCACTAGGGGGGAGCCTACCTGGGTAGAGACCCAGTACTTC. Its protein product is CATRGEPTWVETQYF.